These 17 T cell receptor beta chains originate from one sample sequenced in a study of CD8 T cells in ankylosing spondylitis. TCRdb reprocessed the 5' RACE reads via MiXCR and lists one record per CDR3 protein. The sample has roughly 440,000 distinct CDR3 sequences, 15% to 20% seen once; the top ten hold 1%. Their antigens remain unidentified. Study-level results: There was a TCR beta motif, made of several highly homologous variants, that appeared characteristic of ankylosing spondylitis blood.

The specimen was blood, either unsorted or a sorted T cell fraction (not recorded which). These receptors were obtained from a male donor with ankylosing spondylitis.

This clonotype was found a few times. The chain combines TRBV18 with TRBJ1-2; 12 positions match TRBD1. Germline CDR1 and CDR2: KGHSH and LQKENI. The CDR3 loop spans 16 amino acids. V was pared by 4 bases and J by 8 bases, with 11 bases of the junction left unmatched. This CDR3 is CASSLTRDRGRDGYTF. The CDR3 DNA is TGTGCCAGCTCACTGACCCGGGACAGGGGGCGAGACGGCTACACCTTC. The full variable domain, in which reference TRBV18 and TRBJ1-2 provide the parts outside the CDR3, is NAGVMQNPRHLVRRRGQEARLRCSPMKGHSHVYWYRQLPEEGLKFMVYLQKENIIDESGMPKERFSAEFPKEGPSILRIQQVVRGDSAAYFCASSLTRDRGRDGYTFGSGTRLTVV.

The V call is TRBV21-1, the J call TRBJ1-2. TRBV21-1 is flagged as a pseudogene. The CDR3 sequence is 15 residues long. The CDR3 region is CASSKASDPFYGYTF. As DNA, the CDR3 is TGTGCCAGCAGCAAAGCTTCAGATCCCTTCTATGGCTACACCTTC.

This rearrangement joins TRBV20-1 to TRBJ1-1; 10 bases match TRBD1. Germline V lookup: CDR1 DFQATT, CDR2 SNEGSKA (reference sequence). Losses at the gene ends were 3 bases for V and 4 bases for J; bases not matched to a gene: 5. The CDR3 loop spans 14 amino acids. CDR3 loop: CSARGTGASTEAFF. Written as DNA, the CDR3 is TGCAGTGCTAGGGGGACAGGGGCGTCCACTGAAGCTTTCTTT.

The rearrangement joins TRBV5-8 to TRBJ2-7; maybe TRBD1 (6 bases). Trimming shortened V by 1 base and J by 2 bases, and 16 bases separated the two germline ends. CDR1 and CDR2 (germline): SGHTS, YDEGEE. The CDR3 runs to 16 residues. The CDR3 sequence is CASSLLRGQSTYEQYF. CDR3 sequence (DNA): TGTGCCAGCAGCTTGTTGAGGGGACAATCTACCTACGAGCAGTACTTC.

This clonotype came up a few times. This chain links TRBV12-3 or TRBV12-4 with TRBJ1-3; 7 nucleotides align to TRBD1. This CDR3 has 15 residues. V lost 8 bases, J lost 0 bases, and 7 bases stayed unmatched. CDR3 region: CASRGQVVSGNTIYF. For the CDR3, the DNA is TGTGCCAGCCGAGGACAGGTCGTCTCTGGAAACACCATATATTTT.

The CDR3 coding sequence is TGCAGTGCTGTGGGTCAAAACTATGGCTACACCTTC. Translation: CSAVGQNYGYTF. The genes are TRBV20-1 and TRBJ1-2; D not resolved. Trimming cost V 5 bases and J 2 bases, with 9 bases left between them. This CDR3 region has 12 residues. Germline lookup yields CDR1 DFQATT and CDR2 SNEGSKA (reference sequence).

The chain recombines TRBV7-9 with TRBJ2-1; D unresolved. V lost 4 bases and J lost 4, with 14 bases in between. This CDR3 has 15 residues. Per germline, CDR1 SEHNR and CDR2 FQNEAQ (reference sequence). The CDR3 sequence: CASSYWAGLYNEQFF. The DNA for the CDR3 is TGTGCCAGCAGCTATTGGGCAGGATTATACAATGAGCAGTTCTTC.

This clonotype was observed a handful of times. This chain uses TRBV9 with TRBJ2-5, with 9 bases lining up with TRBD2. Germline V CDR1 and CDR2: SGDLS, YYNGEE. The CDR3 totals 15 residues. V was pared by 1 base and J by 5 bases, with 6 bases of the junction left unmatched. The CDR3, as DNA: TGTGCCAGCAGCGTACGCGGGGGGGATGAGGAGACCCAGTACTTC. Protein: CASSVRGGDEETQYF.

This chain links TRBV20-1 with TRBJ2-1, with 11 nucleotides matching TRBD2. Germline loops: CDR1 DFQATT, CDR2 SNEGSKA (reference sequence). The CDR3 is 18 amino acids. Trimming removed 3 bases from V and 0 bases from J; junction bases left unmatched: 10. The CDR3 loop is CSASYLAGGSSSYNEQFF. As DNA, the CDR3 is TGCAGTGCTAGTTACCTAGCGGGAGGCTCGAGCTCCTACAATGAGCAGTTCTTC.

This clonotype was counted a few times. This rearrangement joins TRBV12-3 or TRBV12-4 to TRBJ1-2; TRBD1 matches 8 bases. CDR3 size: 14 residues. V shed 7 bases and J 6 bases; nucleotides not matched to a gene: 10. CDR3 in DNA: TGTGCCAGCATGACAGGGGTCCTTCGCAATGGCTACACCTTC. Translated: CASMTGVLRNGYTF.

This clonotype has just a few counts. The chain has TRBV5-6 and TRBJ1-4; 9 nucleotides align to TRBD1. The CDR3 has 17 amino acids. V shed 2 bases and J 7 bases; nucleotides not matched to a gene: 12. Germline V lookup: CDR1 SGHDT, CDR2 YYEEEE. The CDR3, as DNA: TGTGCCAGCAGCTTTTTGCGGGACAGGGTTGGTCGTGAAAAACTGTTTTTT. It encodes CASSFLRDRVGREKLFF.

This clonotype was detected a few times. This chain uses TRBV12-5 with TRBJ2-5, with D perhaps matching TRBD2 (6 bases). Germline-derived CDR1 and CDR2 are LGHNT and FRNRAP. CDR3 length: 13 residues. V was trimmed by 2 bases and J by 8 bases, leaving 12 bases between them. The CDR3 nucleotides read TGTGCTAGTGGTTTGCCGACAGCGGGTACCCAGTACTTC. Amino acid sequence: CASGLPTAGTQYF.

The chain joins TRBV5-1 to TRBJ2-2; possibly TRBD2 for D (5 bases). CDR3 length: 15 residues. V lost 4 bases to trimming and J lost 5 bases, with 15 bases between them. Germline CDR1 SGHRS, CDR2 YFSETQ. CDR3 nucleotides: TGCGCCAGCAGCCATACTAGTGTAGGAACCGGGGAGCTGTTTTTT. It codes for CASSHTSVGTGELFF.

The V and J genes are TRBV29-1 and TRBJ1-1, with D possibly being TRBD1 (5 bases). Per germline, CDR1 SQVTM and CDR2 ANQGSEA. V shed 3 bases and J shed 8 bases, with 10 bases lying between them. CDR3 size: 11 residues. In DNA, the CDR3 is TGCAGCGTTGACAGGTGGGACGAAGCTTTCTTT. This sequence encodes CSVDRWDEAFF.

In its sample, this clonotype was seen a few times. This sequence joins TRBV15 and TRBJ1-2; D not certain. Trimming stripped 1 base from V and 3 bases from J, with 12 bases between. Germline V gene sequence: CDR1 LNHNV, CDR2 YYDKDF (reference sequence). The CDR3 has 15 residues. Here the CDR3 DNA reads TGTGCCACCAGCAGAGCCTCTCTCGGGGACTATGGCTACACCTTC. This translates into CATSRASLGDYGYTF. Combining the CDR3 with reference TRBV15 and TRBJ1-2 gives the whole variable domain DAMVIQNPRYQVTQFGKPVTLSCSQTLNHNVMYWYQQKSSQAPKLLFHYYDKDFNNEADTPDNFQSRRPNTSFCFLDIRSPGLGDTAMYLCATSRASLGDYGYTFGSGTRLTVV.

The V gene is TRBV28, the J gene TRBJ2-2, with 7 bases lining up with TRBD2. CDR1 is MDHEN, CDR2 SYDVKM, per germline. The CDR3 spans 15 residues. Germline trimming cut 6 bases from V and 2 bases from J; bases unmatched to any gene: 6. DNA for the CDR3: TGTGCCAGCAGACAGACTAGCATAAACACCGGGGAGCTGTTTTTT. Translation: CASRQTSINTGELFF.

V usage is TRBV10-3 and J usage is TRBJ2-3; 9 nucleotides agree with TRBD2. V lost 5 bases and J lost 2; bases outside the gene matches: 8. This CDR3 spans 16 amino acids. Germline V lookup: CDR1 ENHRY, CDR2 SYGVKD. CDR3 loop: CAISPRSGRDTDTQYF. Written as DNA, the CDR3 is TGTGCCATCAGTCCCCGTAGCGGGAGAGACACAGATACGCAGTATTTT.